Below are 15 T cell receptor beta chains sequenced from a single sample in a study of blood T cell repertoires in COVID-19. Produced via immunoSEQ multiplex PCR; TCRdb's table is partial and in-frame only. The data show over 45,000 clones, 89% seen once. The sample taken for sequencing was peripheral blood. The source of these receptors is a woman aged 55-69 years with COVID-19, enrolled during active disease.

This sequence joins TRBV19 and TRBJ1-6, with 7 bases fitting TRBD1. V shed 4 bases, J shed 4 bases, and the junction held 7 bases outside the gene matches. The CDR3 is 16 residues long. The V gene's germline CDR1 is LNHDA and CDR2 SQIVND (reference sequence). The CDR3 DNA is TGTGCCAGTAGTACAGGACAGGACGCTTATAATTCACCCCTCCACTTT. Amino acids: CASSTGQDAYNSPLHF.

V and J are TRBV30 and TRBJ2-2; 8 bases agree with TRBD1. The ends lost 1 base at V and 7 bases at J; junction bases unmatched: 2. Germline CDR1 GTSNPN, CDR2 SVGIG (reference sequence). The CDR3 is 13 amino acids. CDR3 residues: CAWSGQGHGELFF. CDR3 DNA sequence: TGTGCCTGGAGTGGACAGGGGCACGGGGAGCTGTTTTTT.

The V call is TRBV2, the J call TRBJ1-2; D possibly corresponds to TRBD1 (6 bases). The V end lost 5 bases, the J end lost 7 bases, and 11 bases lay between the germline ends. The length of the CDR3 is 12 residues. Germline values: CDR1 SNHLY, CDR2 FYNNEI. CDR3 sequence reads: CASSLTGFGYTF. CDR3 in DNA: TGTGCCAGCAGTCTTACAGGGTTTGGCTACACCTTC.

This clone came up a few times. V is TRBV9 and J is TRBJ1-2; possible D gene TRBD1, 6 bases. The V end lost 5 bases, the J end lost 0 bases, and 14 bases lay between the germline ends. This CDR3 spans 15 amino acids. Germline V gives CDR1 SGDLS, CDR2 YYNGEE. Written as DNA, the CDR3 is TGTGCCAGCAGTGTTGCCGGGACAACTAACTATGGCTACACCTTC. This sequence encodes CASSVAGTTNYGYTF.

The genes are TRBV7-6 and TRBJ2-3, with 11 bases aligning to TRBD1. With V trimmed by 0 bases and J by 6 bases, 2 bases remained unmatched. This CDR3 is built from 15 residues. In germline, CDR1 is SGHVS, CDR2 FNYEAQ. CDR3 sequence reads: CASSLAGQGVDTQYF. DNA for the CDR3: TGTGCCAGCAGCTTAGCGGGACAGGGGGTTGATACGCAGTATTTT.

As DNA, the CDR3 is TGTGCCAGTACTACCCACAATGAGCAGTTCTTC. It encodes CASTTHNEQFF. This chain joins TRBV19 and TRBJ2-1; D not certain. Germline V gives CDR1 LNHDA, CDR2 SQIVND (reference sequence). Trimming stripped 7 bases from V and 5 bases from J, with 6 bases between. The CDR3 covers 11 residues.

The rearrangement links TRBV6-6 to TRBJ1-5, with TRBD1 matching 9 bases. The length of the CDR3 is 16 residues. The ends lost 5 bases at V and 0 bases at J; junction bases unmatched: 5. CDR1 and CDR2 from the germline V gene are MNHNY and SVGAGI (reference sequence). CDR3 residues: CASSRDRVISNQPQHF. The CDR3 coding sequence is TGTGCCAGCAGTCGGGACAGGGTTATTAGCAATCAGCCCCAGCATTTT.

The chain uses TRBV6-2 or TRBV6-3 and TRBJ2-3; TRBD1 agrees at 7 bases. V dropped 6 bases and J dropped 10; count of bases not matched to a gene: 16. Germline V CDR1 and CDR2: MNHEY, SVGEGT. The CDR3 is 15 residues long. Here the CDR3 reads CASSDDPGTVHAQYF. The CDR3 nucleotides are TGTGCCAGCAGCGACGACCCCGGGACAGTCCACGCGCAGTATTTT.

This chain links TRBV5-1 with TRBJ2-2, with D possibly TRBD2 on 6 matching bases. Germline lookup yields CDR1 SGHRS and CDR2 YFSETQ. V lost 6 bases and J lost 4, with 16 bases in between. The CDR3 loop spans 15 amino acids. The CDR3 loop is CASTGDPDSTGELFF. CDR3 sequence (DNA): TGCGCCAGCACGGGGGATCCAGATTCCACCGGGGAGCTGTTTTTT.

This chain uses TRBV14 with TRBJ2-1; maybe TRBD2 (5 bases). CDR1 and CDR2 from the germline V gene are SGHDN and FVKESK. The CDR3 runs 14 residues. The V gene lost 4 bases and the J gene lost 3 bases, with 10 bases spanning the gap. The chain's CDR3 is CASSLISDYNEQFF. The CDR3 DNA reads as TGTGCCAGCAGCCTTATTAGCGACTACAATGAGCAGTTCTTC.

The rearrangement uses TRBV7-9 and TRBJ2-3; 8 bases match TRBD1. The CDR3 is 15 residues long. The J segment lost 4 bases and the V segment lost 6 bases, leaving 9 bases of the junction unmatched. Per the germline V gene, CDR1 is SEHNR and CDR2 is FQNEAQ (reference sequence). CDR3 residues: CASRLTGVSPDTQYF. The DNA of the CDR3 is TGTGCCAGCAGGCTGACAGGGGTTTCACCAGATACGCAGTATTTT.

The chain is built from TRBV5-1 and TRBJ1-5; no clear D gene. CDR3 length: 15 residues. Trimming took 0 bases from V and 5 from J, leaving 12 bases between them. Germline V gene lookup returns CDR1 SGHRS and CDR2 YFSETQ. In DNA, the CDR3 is TGCGCCAGCAGCTTGGACGGGTACGGAGATCAGCCCCAGCATTTT. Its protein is CASSLDGYGDQPQHF.

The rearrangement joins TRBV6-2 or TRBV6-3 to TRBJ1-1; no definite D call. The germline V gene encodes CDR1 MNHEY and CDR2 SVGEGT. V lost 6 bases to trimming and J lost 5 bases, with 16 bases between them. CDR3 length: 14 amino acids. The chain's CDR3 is CASSRGPLGTEAFF. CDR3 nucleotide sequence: TGTGCCAGCAGCCGCGGGCCTTTGGGGACTGAAGCTTTCTTT.

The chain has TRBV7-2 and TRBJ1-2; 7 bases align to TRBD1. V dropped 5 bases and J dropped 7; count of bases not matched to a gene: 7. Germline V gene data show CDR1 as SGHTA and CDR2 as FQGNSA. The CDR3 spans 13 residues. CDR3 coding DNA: TGTGCCAGCAGCCCGGGACAGAATCTTGGCTACACCTTC. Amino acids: CASSPGQNLGYTF.

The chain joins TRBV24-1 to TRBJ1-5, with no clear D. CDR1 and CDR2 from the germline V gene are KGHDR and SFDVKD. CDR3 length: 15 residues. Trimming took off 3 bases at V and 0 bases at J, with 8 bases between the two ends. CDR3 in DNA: TGTGCCACCAGTGATAGCGGCTATAGCAATCAGCCCCAGCATTTT. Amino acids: CATSDSGYSNQPQHF.